The 2 T cell receptor beta chains presented below share a single source sample, sequenced in a study of cytomegalovirus exposure and HLA in healthy donors. PCR primers comprised 60 Vbeta and 13 Jbeta primers. Clones were read by immunoSEQ multiplex PCR, and TCRdb kept only the in-frame ones, dropping some. The table includes about 180,000 clones, approximately 70% detected once. The specimen was PBMCs. These receptors all come from a human donor in good health.

J is TRBJ1-1 and V is TRBV27, with unresolved D. This CDR3 has 14 residues. Germline CDR1 and CDR2: MNHEY and SMNVEV (reference sequence). With 1 base removed from V and 4 bases from J, the gap between germline ends came to 10 bases. The CDR3 coding sequence is TGTGCCAGCAGTTTATTGGGAGGGAGCACTGAAGCTTTCTTT. This gives the protein CASSLLGGSTEAFF.

This chain links TRBV5-4 with TRBJ2-3, with 9 nucleotides matching TRBD1. This CDR3 has 15 residues. Germline trimming cut 1 base from V and 5 bases from J; bases unmatched to any gene: 5. Germline CDR1 SGHNT, CDR2 YYREEE (reference sequence). This chain's CDR3 is CASSLWTGAGDTQYF. CDR3 nucleotides: TGTGCCAGCAGCTTGTGGACAGGGGCGGGAGATACGCAGTATTTT.